A selection of T cell receptor beta chains follows, all from one sample in a study of prognosis after radiotherapy for stage I lung cancer. In TCRdb, the multiplex PCR reads were re-called with MiXCR into one record per CDR3 protein. The sample holds around 30,000 distinct CDR3 sequences, around 30% seen once. Sample: PBMCs, taken before or after stereotactic body radiation therapy (not recorded which). These TCRs come from a donor over 45 with non-small cell lung cancer. The CDR3 runs from the conserved cysteine through the conserved F or W. D genes are given only for firm matches. Size is stated for part of the rows, as once, few or many counts, or as a class when the clone is expanded.

clone_size,v_call,j_call,cdr3_length,d_call,cdr3_aa,cdr3_nt
-,TRBV19,TRBJ1-1,13,TRBD1,CASSVGQGSEAFF,TGTGCCAGTAGTGTGGGACAGGGGTCTGAAGCTTTCTTT
-,TRBV27,TRBJ2-6,13,-,CASSKCGAKVLTF,TGTGCCAGCAGCAAATGTGGGGCCAAAGTCCTGACTTTC
many,TRBV4-1,TRBJ1-3,14,-,CASKEGPMGNTIYF,TGCGCCTCTAAAGAGGGACCCATGGGAAACACCATATATTTT
many,TRBV4-1,TRBJ1-1,14,-,CASSYGQMNTEAFF,TGCGCCAGCAGCTACGGACAGATGAACACTGAAGCTTTCTTT
-,TRBV18,TRBJ1-1,16,TRBD1,CASPPPQQGVNTEAFF,TGTGCCAGCCCACCACCGCAACAGGGGGTGAACACTGAAGCTTTCTTT
-,TRBV2,TRBJ2-1,14,-,CASSDEALRNEQFF,TGTGCCAGCAGTGATGAGGCGCTACGCAATGAGCAGTTCTTC
once,TRBV7-6,TRBJ2-5,14,TRBD2,CASSLTSGGETQYF,TGTGCCAGCAGCCTTACTAGCGGGGGAGAGACCCAGTACTTC
-,TRBV6-1,TRBJ2-1,15,TRBD1,CASSGGTGDYNEQFF,TGTGCCAGCAGTGGCGGGACAGGGGACTACAATGAGCAGTTCTTC
-,TRBV20-1,TRBJ2-7,15,-,CSASRNSVATYEQYF,TGCAGTGCTTCACGGAATAGCGTGGCTACCTACGAGCAGTACTTC
many,TRBV20-1,TRBJ2-2,20,TRBD2,CSARDPLTGTSGSYTGELFF,TGCAGTGCTAGAGATCCCCTTACCGGGACTAGCGGGAGTTACACCGGGGAGCTGTTTTTT
-,TRBV6-2/TRBV6-3,TRBJ1-5,16,TRBD1,CASSETGGSPNQPQHF,TGTGCCAGCAGTGAAACAGGGGGCTCCCCCAATCAGCCCCAGCATTTT
many,TRBV18,TRBJ2-2,17,TRBD2,CASSPGLAGRNTGELFF,TGTGCCAGCTCACCGGGACTAGCGGGAAGGAACACCGGGGAGCTGTTTTTT
many,TRBV28,TRBJ1-1,14,-,CASSPPWGETEAFF,TGTGCCAGCAGTCCCCCTTGGGGCGAGACTGAAGCTTTCTTT
-,TRBV28,TRBJ1-2,14,-,CANSFGGAGYGYAF,TGTGCCAACAGTTTTGGGGGCGCGGGCTATGGCTACGCCTTC
many,TRBV19,TRBJ1-5,17,-,CASSKTSGRLSNQPQHF,TGTGCCAGTAGTAAAACTTCGGGACGGCTCAGCAATCAGCCCCAGCATTTT
many,TRBV28,TRBJ2-5,13,-,CASSSPALETQYF,TGTGCCAGCAGTTCCCCTGCCCTAGAGACCCAGTACTTC
many,TRBV29-1,TRBJ2-7,12,-,CSVVIGAYEQYF,TGCAGCGTGGTCATCGGGGCCTACGAGCAGTACTTC
once,TRBV27,TRBJ2-5,15,-,CASSWLAWGRGTHYF,-
many,TRBV30,TRBJ1-4,15,TRBD1,CAWSVYRGPGEKLFF,TGTGCCTGGAGTGTCTACAGGGGACCCGGTGAAAAACTGTTTTTT
-,TRBV11-2,TRBJ2-7,18,TRBD2,CASSLVVCGPSGLWEQYF,TGTGCCAGCAGCTTAGTGGTGTGTGGGCCTAGCGGTCTGTGGGAGCAGTACTTC
many,TRBV13,TRBJ1-4,15,TRBD1,CASSTGTGVNEKLFF,TGTGCCAGCAGCACCGGAACAGGGGTTAATGAAAAACTGTTTTTT
many,TRBV3-1,TRBJ2-1,12,-,CASSEEWNEQFF,TGTGCCAGCAGCGAAGAGTGGAATGAGCAGTTCTTC
many,TRBV12-3/TRBV12-4,TRBJ2-7,14,TRBD2,CASSFQSGGYEQYF,TGTGCCAGCAGTTTTCAGTCGGGGGGCTACGAGCAGTACTTC
many,TRBV7-9,TRBJ2-3,16,-,CASSLGISTSTDTQYF,TGTGCCAGCAGCTTAGGGATCAGTACTAGCACAGATACGCAGTATTTT
many,TRBV7-8,TRBJ2-1,15,TRBD2,CASSLAGVSYNEQFF,TGTGCCAGCAGTTTAGCGGGGGTATCCTACAATGAGCAGTTCTTC